This record covers a single T cell receptor (beta chain). Germline CDR1 and CDR2: SGHVS and FNYEAQ. This CDR3 region has 13 residues. Trimming took 5 bases from V and 4 from J, leaving 11 bases between them. In the source study's methods: The assay estimated nucleated cells by amplifying reference gene primers. Only in-frame clones appear in the TCRdb table, and some are missing; sequencing was by immunoSEQ multiplex PCR. That table supplies the V and J calls and clone size; D and trimming were determined from the DNA. The data contain more than 400,000 clones, less than 95% of them singletons. This sample is part of a study of blood T cell repertoires in COVID-19. Looking at the study overall: COVID-19 samples, acute and convalescent, were from the United States, Italy and Spain. The cDNA or gDNA used as material had been derived from T cells, B-cell-depleted T cells, or PBMCs.

Clinical history as reported by participants underpinned cohort assignment. The V gene is TRBV7-6, the J gene TRBJ2-5; weak D call: TRBD2 (7 bases). The sample comprised PBMCs or T cells enriched from blood (not recorded which). This sequence was found in a man aged 18 to 29 who had recovered from COVID-19. CDR3 sequence (DNA): TGTGCCAGCAGCCCGGGGGGCCGAGAGACCCAGTACTTC. It is translated as CASSPGGRETQYF.